The present T cell receptor beta chain was sequenced within a study of PD-1 blockade in classical Hodgkin lymphoma. Every single patient, without exception, relapsed after autologous stem cell transplantation, and brentuximab vedotin exposure varied. Overall study results and limits: Relapsed/refractory patients reportedly had lower baseline diversity than newly diagnosed patients.

This table comes from immunoSEQ multiplex PCR, and its TCRdb copy is limited to in-frame clones, with some not included. The sample has 57,000 or so clones, about 87% seen once. Regarding this clone: Its antigen remains unidentified.

This clonotype was obtained from a human donor with classical Hodgkin lymphoma. The sequences come from peripheral blood mononuclear cells (PBMCs), collected at baseline.

The CDR3, as DNA: TGTGCCAGCAGCTGGACGGGCTCCTACGAGCAGTACTTC. This sequence encodes CASSWTGSYEQYF. The chain employs TRBV14 and TRBJ2-7; D unresolved. Trimming removed 5 bases at V and 0 bases at J, with 8 bases between. This CDR3 comprises 13 residues. Germline V gene data show CDR1 as SGHDN and CDR2 as FVKESK.